This T cell receptor beta chain was obtained from a study of CD8 T cells in ankylosing spondylitis. Study-wide results and caveats: The study identified a TCR beta motif of roughly eight highly homologous variants that appeared characteristic of ankylosing spondylitis blood. Enrichment of disease-linked clones was reportedly significant in matched ankylosing spondylitis synovial fluid.

A single record per CDR3 protein comes from TCRdb applying MiXCR to the 5' RACE reads. The sample shows about 540,000 distinct CDR3 sequences, over 9.5% of them seen only once. J gave up 1 base and V 6 bases, and 7 bases lay outside the gene matches. The CDR3 consists of 16 residues. CDR1 DFQATT and CDR2 SNEGSKA come from the germline V gene (reference sequence). In its sample, this clonotype was seen a few times. The antigen is unknown. The sequenced material came from blood, either unsorted or a sorted T cell fraction (not recorded which). This chain joins TRBV20-1 and TRBJ2-3; 13 nucleotides agree with TRBD2. The receptor comes from a male donor with ankylosing spondylitis. The DNA of the CDR3 is TGCAGTGCGATAAGGACTAGCGGGAGTGGCACAGATACGCAGTATTTT. Residues: CSAIRTSGSGTDTQYF.